These T cell receptor beta chains were read from a single sample in a study of blood T cell repertoires in COVID-19. The table came from immunoSEQ multiplex PCR; TCRdb's copy has only in-frame clones and leaves some out. Of about 190,000 clones listed, more than 70% are singletons. Sequenced sample: peripheral blood. These receptors came from a woman older than 75 with active or convalescent COVID-19. Both conserved end residues are part of each CDR3. D genes are given only for firm matches. A clone size is listed for some rows: how often the clone was seen (once, few, many), or a class if it is expanded.

v_call: TRBV7-9
d_call: NA
clone_size: NA
j_call: TRBJ2-3
cdr3_nt: TGTGCCAGCAGACCCATCCGGGGGGCACACACAGATACGCAGTATTTT
cdr3_aa: CASRPIRGAHTDTQYF

v_call: TRBV6-5
d_call: NA
clone_size: NA
j_call: TRBJ1-1
cdr3_nt: TGTGCCAGCAGTTACACCAGAGACAGGAGAAACACTGAAGCTTTCTTT
cdr3_aa: CASSYTRDRRNTEAFF

v_call: TRBV13
d_call: TRBD2
clone_size: NA
j_call: TRBJ2-3
cdr3_nt: TGTGCCAGCAGCTCGACTAGCGGGGACACAGATACGCAGTATTTT
cdr3_aa: CASSSTSGDTDTQYF

v_call: TRBV28
d_call: NA
clone_size: once
j_call: TRBJ2-7
cdr3_nt: TGTGCCAGCAGTGTTCCATCGAGGGGGGAGCAGTACTTC
cdr3_aa: CASSVPSRGEQYF

v_call: TRBV3-1/TRBV3-2
d_call: NA
clone_size: once
j_call: TRBJ2-2
cdr3_nt: TGTGCCAGCAGGCGGAACAGGGTGGCCGGGGAGCTGTTTTTT
cdr3_aa: CASRRNRVAGELFF

v_call: TRBV9
d_call: NA
clone_size: NA
j_call: TRBJ1-2
cdr3_nt: TGTGCCAGCAGCCCAAGTAGTGGGGGGTATAACTATGGCTACACCTTC
cdr3_aa: CASSPSSGGYNYGYTF

v_call: TRBV7-2
d_call: NA
clone_size: NA
j_call: TRBJ1-6
cdr3_nt: TGTGCCAGCGGCCCGAGGTCGGGGGTCGAGTATAATTCACCCCTCCACTTT
cdr3_aa: CASGPRSGVEYNSPLHF

v_call: TRBV5-4
d_call: TRBD1
clone_size: NA
j_call: TRBJ1-1
cdr3_nt: TGTGCCAGCAGCCGCGGAGGGGGCTTGACCCGGGCTCCGGGCGCTGAAGCTTTCTTT
cdr3_aa: CASSRGGGLTRAPGAEAFF

v_call: TRBV4-2
d_call: NA
clone_size: NA
j_call: TRBJ2-6
cdr3_nt: TGTGCCAGCAGCCAAGTTACCGGACTAATCTCTGGGGCCAACGTCCTGACTTTC
cdr3_aa: CASSQVTGLISGANVLTF

v_call: TRBV27
d_call: TRBD1
clone_size: NA
j_call: TRBJ2-7
cdr3_nt: TGTGCCAGCAGACTGGGACAGCTCACCTTCTACGAGCAGTACTTC
cdr3_aa: CASRLGQLTFYEQYF